Sequencing of this TCR beta chain was carried out in a study of T cells in Graves' hyperthyroidism and ophthalmopathy (dated by TCRdb to between 2018 and 2020). For the wider study: Peripheral blood samples were taken at initial diagnosis, before any treatment was given. The study also compared thyroid tissue and blood T-cell repertoires from five or six Graves' hyperthyroidism patients. Once sampling was done, hyperthyroidism patients were given methimazole at a starting dose of 30 mg daily, whereas ophthalmopathy patients were given high-dose intravenous methylprednisolone. Prospective prediction of ophthalmopathy was tested in an independent validation cohort consisting of 18 to 20 hyperthyroidism patients and some 17 patients who later progressed to ophthalmopathy. TCR V-J signatures able to tell the groups apart were searched for in a discovery cohort of some 97 patients, of whom 40 to 45 had Graves' ophthalmopathy and about 60 had stable Graves' hyperthyroidism. The paper describes TCR Vbeta CDR3 sequencing of 140 or so peripheral blood samples, made up of 43 ophthalmopathy patients, some 80 hyperthyroidism patients and 17 progressor patients. The 100 or so discovery patients were divided at random into training and test sets in a 7:3 ratio.

Concerning this clonotype itself: It lacks a known antigen. It has no much larger one-base neighbor in the sample; base qualities were not kept.

A patient counted as having stable Graves' hyperthyroidism if no progression to ophthalmopathy occurred over 18 months of follow-up. Hyperthyroidism patients were newly diagnosed, with disease duration under 2 months, and aged 18 to 65 years. The study excluded patients with uncontrolled infections, other autoimmune diseases, pregnancy or lactation. Diagnoses were based on clinical symptoms, serum thyroxine and TRAb, thyroid ultrasound and orbital computed tomography. PBMCs were isolated from about 9 ml of fresh peripheral blood by Ficoll-Paque density gradient centrifugation. Trizol reagent was used to extract total RNA, and RNA quality was then checked on an Agilent 2100 Bioanalyzer. CDR1 and CDR2, per the germline V gene, are MGHRA and YSYEKL. Trimming costs V 0 bases and J 1 base, and their ends lie 10 bases apart. Counted from cysteine to phenylalanine, this CDR3 has 16 amino acids. CDR3 DNA is the only sequence kept; it has 48 bases, read in frame from the first base.

What the work shows at the level of the full study, not this receptor alone: Blood samples also contained most of the expanded thyroid clonotypes (frequency above 0.001), which suggests that blood repertoires may reflect thyroid immune responses. In validation, the model predicted progression to ophthalmopathy a median of roughly 6.5 months before onset, with over 55% sensitivity and 72.22% specificity. A model built on a 13 V-J signature distinguished ophthalmopathy from stable hyperthyroidism, reaching around 87% sensitivity and approximately 81% specificity in cross-validation and 80%/75% in testing. No statistical method was used to set the sample size in advance, and investigators knew the group allocation.

The TCR beta CDR3 regions were amplified from RNA transcripts. The TCR CDR3 was subjected to a first round of RT-PCR using the HTBI primer set and the Qiagen OneStep RT-PCR kit. A second multiplex PCR round built the libraries, followed by size selection and purification. The libraries were sequenced on an Illumina HiSeq2000 using paired-end 100 bp reads. The study's own analysis went as follows. SOAPnuke was used to process the raw data, with reads discarded if the reads contained adapters or uncalled bases, had a mean Phred below 15, or lacked an exact constant-primer or identifier match. High-quality paired reads were merged with COPE v1.2.5, and unique nucleotide sequences were defined as clonotypes. Clonotypes were aligned to IMGT TRBV, TRBD and TRBJ reference segments using MiTCR v1.1. The analysis included only V-J combinations with a frequency above 0.0001, which together covered 99.2% of the repertoires. A TCS score was defined as the ratio between F50 (clonal expansion) and ExV (chaos), using BLOSUM62-based TCRdist between CDR3 peptides within each V-J. Welch's t-statistics and random forest reduced roughly 500 V-J features to 13, which were used in a naive Bayes classifier (R e1071). Using fastp trimming at Q25 and MiXCR clonotype assembly, TCRdb reanalyzed the public sequencing data and kept in-frame beta chains. CDR3 protein duplicates are merged, each entry listing the most common genes and DNA. These V and J calls originate from TCRdb's pipeline instead of the authors' own analysis. A total of 470,000 or so distinct CDR3 sequences appear in this sample, 20% to 25% of them only once. The ten biggest clones cover more than 20% of the sample.

The receptor chain draws on TRBV4-1 and TRBJ2-4, with no D gene named confidently. This clonotype originated in a man between 18 and 29 years old with Graves' hyperthyroidism. Sequencing was carried out using blood. The nucleotides read TGCGCCAGCAGCCAAGAGAACAGAAAGGCCAAAAACATTCAGTACTTC. This translates into CASSQENRKAKNIQYF.